Described below is a single T cell receptor beta chain sequence and its context. What this receptor recognizes is not known. Qualities for individual bases were not recorded, and no much larger clone is one base off. The collaborating institutions used their own protocols to collect whole blood in K2EDTA tubes. For TCRbeta analysis, collaborators shipped samples in one of three forms: frozen whole blood, isolated PBMCs, or DNA extracted from either of those sample types. The CDR3 covers 16 residues, taking in both the cysteine and the phenylalanine. Kept here is only the CDR3 DNA, which spans 48 bases and is read in frame from base 1. Looking up the germline V gene yields CDR1 SNHLY and CDR2 FYNNEI. At the junction V is shortened by 2 bases and J by 3 bases, with 14 bases in between. The data were obtained in a study of blood T cell repertoires in COVID-19 (dated by TCRdb to about 2020). Background on the whole study: Samples covering the acute and convalescent phases of COVID-19 were provided by collaborators in the United States, Italy and Spain. The material from the prospective study consisted of cDNA or gDNA derived from T cells, B-cell-depleted T cells, or PBMCs. Subjects who had been exposed to COVID-19, were actively infected with it, or had recovered from it provided the deeply sampled blood TCRbeta repertoires that made up the dataset. A freely available public database, intended as a resource for researchers studying the immune response to SARS-CoV-2, is where the repertoires were released. The samples were drawn from two sources: the first 160 participants of the ongoing ImmuneRACE study, and 1,200 or so subjects contributed by 6 global collaborators. A de-identified subject ID, COVID-19 status, age in years and sex were almost always included in the sample metadata. Where available, HLA class I and class II types were obtained from metadata supplied by the sample provider rather than from assay-based typing. Overall study results and their limits: The amount of clinical and demographic metadata varied by source and participant and was provided uncurated.

TCRbeta CDR3 regions were amplified from genomic DNA using the immunoSEQ Assay, a bias-controlled multiplex PCR. The original pipeline was this. Nucleated cell counts per sample were estimated from amplification of reference gene primers within the assay. To quantify the absolute abundance of each unique TCRbeta CDR3 rearrangement, sequence reads were collapsed and filtered. For each sample, productive Simpson clonality was calculated as the square root of Simpson's diversity index over productive rearrangements. Entries here come from immuneACCESS through TCRdb and include only in-frame sequences with V and J called. Some clones fail to appear in such tables; in the studies checked, an unresolved V gene covers under half of the shortfall, and the cause of the remainder is unknown. That table gives V, J and clone size, and the DNA gave D and trimming. The sample table holds around 140,000 clones, of which roughly 88% were seen once. The top ten constitute around 26% of the sample.

The clonotype originates from a human donor in a cohort sampled during active COVID-19. The specimen sequenced was peripheral blood. This sequence uses TRBV2 and TRBJ2-1; perhaps TRBD2 is the D gene, with 5 bases matching. The CDR3 loop reads CASSESPTNIYNEQFF. DNA sequence: TGTGCCAGCAGTGAATCCCCGACTAACATCTACAATGAGCAGTTCTTC.